The clone carrying this TCR beta chain appeared a single time. This entry comes from a study of OX40 agonist ivuxolimab in advanced cancers. Overall study: Earlier treatment with anti-PD-1, anti-PD-L1 or anti-CTLA-4 was permitted, and around 36% had received some.

Clones were read by immunoSEQ multiplex PCR, and TCRdb kept only the in-frame ones, dropping some. The sample has 130,000 or so clones; roughly 93% are singletons. The CDR3 spans 15 residues. V gave up 1 base and J gave up 0 bases, with 9 bases separating them. The germline CDR1 and CDR2 sequences are SGHNT and YYREEE (reference sequence). The V call is TRBV5-4, the J call TRBJ2-3; a possible D gene is TRBD2 (5 bases). The TCR originated in an adult with an advanced solid tumor such as melanoma, head and neck, liver or kidney cancer. This sample comprised CD4+ or CD8+ T cells sorted from blood, obtained in a trial of the OX40 agonist ivuxolimab. DNA for the CDR3: TGTGCCAGCAGCTTGTCGGGGAGAAGCACAGATACGCAGTATTTT. It translates to CASSLSGRSTDTQYF.